This T cell receptor beta chain is drawn from a study of T-cell memory formation after mild COVID-19. In the study overall: The two donors had largely donor-specific TCR clusters. The study, taken as a whole, reports: The SARS-CoV-2 specificity of second-wave clones reaching peak at day 37 remained unverified.

After 5'RACE with constant-segment primers, TCR alpha and TCR beta cDNA libraries carrying sample barcodes and UMIs were obtained. Via MiXCR, TCRdb re-called the 5' RACE reads, giving one row per CDR3 protein. The table includes approximately 60,000 distinct CDR3 sequences, 9% to 9.5% detected once. In this sample, this clonotype turned up a few times. Its target is unknown. The CDR3 contains 17 residues. V trimming: 6 bases; J trimming: 1 base; junction bases outside the gene matches: 7. The sequencing input was PBMCs or a T cell subset sorted from them (not recorded which). This receptor was obtained from a man aged 18 to 29 who had mild COVID-19 (a few samples of this study predate the infection). Cell type and time point are not known. This sequence joins TRBV12-3 or TRBV12-4 and TRBJ2-5; 14 bases are shared with TRBD2. CDR3 in DNA: TGTGCCAGCAGAACCGGGACTAGCGGGGGCCTCCAAGAGACCCAGTACTTC. Amino acid sequence: CASRTGTSGGLQETQYF.